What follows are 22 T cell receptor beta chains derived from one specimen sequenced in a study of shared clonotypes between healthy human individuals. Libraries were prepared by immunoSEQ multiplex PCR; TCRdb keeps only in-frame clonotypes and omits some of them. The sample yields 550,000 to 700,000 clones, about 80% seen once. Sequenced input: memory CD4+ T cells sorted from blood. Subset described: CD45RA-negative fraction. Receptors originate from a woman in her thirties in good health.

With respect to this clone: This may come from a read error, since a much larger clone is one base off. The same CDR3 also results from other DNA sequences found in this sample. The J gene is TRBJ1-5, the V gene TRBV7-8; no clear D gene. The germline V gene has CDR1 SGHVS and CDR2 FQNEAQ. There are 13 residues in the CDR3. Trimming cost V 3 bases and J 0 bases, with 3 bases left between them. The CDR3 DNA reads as TGTGCCAGCAGCTTCTATAGCAATCAGCCCCAGCATTTT. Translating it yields CASSFYSNQPQHF.

CDR3 loop: CASSFRLAGGGGRETQYF. For the CDR3, the DNA is TGCGCCAGCAGCTTCCGACTAGCGGGAGGCGGTGGTCGAGAGACCCAGTACTTC. The chain links TRBV5-1 to TRBJ2-5; 13 bases are shared with TRBD2. Unmatched junction bases numbered 11, after V lost 2 bases and J lost 4 bases. This CDR3 contains 18 residues. CDR1 is SGHRS and CDR2 is YFSETQ in the germline V gene.

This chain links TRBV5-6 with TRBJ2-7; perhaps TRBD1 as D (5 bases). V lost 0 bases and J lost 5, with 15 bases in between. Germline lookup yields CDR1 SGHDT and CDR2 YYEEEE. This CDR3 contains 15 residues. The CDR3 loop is CASSLAPGMSHEQYF. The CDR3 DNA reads TGTGCCAGCAGCTTGGCCCCAGGGATGAGCCACGAGCAGTACTTC. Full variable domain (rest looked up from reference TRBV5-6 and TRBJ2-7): DAGVTQSPTHLIKTRGQQVTLRCSPKSGHDTVSWYQQALGQGPQFIFQYYEEEERQRGNFPDRFSGHQFPNYSSELNVNALLLGDSALYLCASSLAPGMSHEQYFGPGTRLTVT.

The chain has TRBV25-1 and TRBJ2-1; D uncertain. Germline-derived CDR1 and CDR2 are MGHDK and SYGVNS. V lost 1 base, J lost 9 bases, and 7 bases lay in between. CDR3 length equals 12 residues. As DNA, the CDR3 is TGTGCCAGCAGTGAATGGCACTCTGAGCAGTTCTTC. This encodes CASSEWHSEQFF.

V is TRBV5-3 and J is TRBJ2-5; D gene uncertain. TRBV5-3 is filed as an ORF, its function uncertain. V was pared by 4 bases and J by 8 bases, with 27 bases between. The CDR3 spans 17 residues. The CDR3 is CARSPFELERIRVTQYF. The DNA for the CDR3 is TGTGCCAGAAGCCCATTTGAGTTAGAACGCATTAGGGTAACCCAGTACTTC.

The CDR3 bases are TGTGCCTGGAGTGCGCGGAGGGGCTCCTACGAGCAGTACTTC. This sequence encodes CAWSARRGSYEQYF. The J gene is TRBJ2-7, the V gene TRBV30, with D possibly matching TRBD2 (6 bases). CDR1 and CDR2 (germline): GTSNPN, SVGIG (reference sequence). The CDR3 spans 14 residues. V shed 1 base and J shed 0 bases, with 10 bases lying between them.

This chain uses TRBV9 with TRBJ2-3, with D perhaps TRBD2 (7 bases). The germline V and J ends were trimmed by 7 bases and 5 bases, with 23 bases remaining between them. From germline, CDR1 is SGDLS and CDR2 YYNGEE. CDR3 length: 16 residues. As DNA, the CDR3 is TGTGCCAGCTCACCTAGAGGGGGGGCTGTGATAGATACGCAGTATTTT. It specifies CASSPRGGAVIDTQYF. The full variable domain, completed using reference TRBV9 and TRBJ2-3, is DSGVTQTPKHLITATGQRVTLRCSPRSGDLSVYWYQQSLDQGLQFLIQYYNGEERAKGNILERFSAQQFPDLHSELNLSSLELGDSALYFCASSPRGGAVIDTQYFGPGTRLTVL.

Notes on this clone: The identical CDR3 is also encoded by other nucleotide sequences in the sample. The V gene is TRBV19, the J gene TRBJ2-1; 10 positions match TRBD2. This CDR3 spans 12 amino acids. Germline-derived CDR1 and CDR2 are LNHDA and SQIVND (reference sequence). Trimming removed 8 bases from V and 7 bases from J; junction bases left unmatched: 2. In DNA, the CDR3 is TGTGCCAGTTCGACTAGCGGGAATGAGCAGTTCTTC. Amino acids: CASSTSGNEQFF.

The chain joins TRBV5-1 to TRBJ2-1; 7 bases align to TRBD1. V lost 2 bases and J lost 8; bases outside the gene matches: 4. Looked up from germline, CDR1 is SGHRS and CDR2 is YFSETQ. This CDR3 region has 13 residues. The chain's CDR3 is CASSFQGVDEQFF. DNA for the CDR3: TGCGCCAGCAGCTTTCAGGGGGTCGATGAGCAGTTCTTC.

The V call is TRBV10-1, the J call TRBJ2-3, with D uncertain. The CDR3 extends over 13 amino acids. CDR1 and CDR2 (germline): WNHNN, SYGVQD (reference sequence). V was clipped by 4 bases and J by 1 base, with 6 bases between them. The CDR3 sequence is CASSGQGTDTQYF. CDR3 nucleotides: TGCGCCAGCAGTGGACAAGGCACAGATACGCAGTATTTT.

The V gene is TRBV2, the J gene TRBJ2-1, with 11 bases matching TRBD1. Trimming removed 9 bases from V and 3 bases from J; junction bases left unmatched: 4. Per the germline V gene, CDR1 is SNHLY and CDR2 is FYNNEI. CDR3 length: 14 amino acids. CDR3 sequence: CAREDRGLYNEQFF. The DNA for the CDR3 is TGTGCCAGGGAGGACAGGGGGCTCTACAATGAGCAGTTCTTC.

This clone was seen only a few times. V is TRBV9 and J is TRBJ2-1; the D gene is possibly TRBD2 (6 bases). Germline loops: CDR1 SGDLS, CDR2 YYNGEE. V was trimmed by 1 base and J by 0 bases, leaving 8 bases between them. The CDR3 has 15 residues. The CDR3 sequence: CASSVYGSSYNEQFF. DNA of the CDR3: TGTGCCAGCAGCGTATACGGGAGCTCCTACAATGAGCAGTTCTTC.

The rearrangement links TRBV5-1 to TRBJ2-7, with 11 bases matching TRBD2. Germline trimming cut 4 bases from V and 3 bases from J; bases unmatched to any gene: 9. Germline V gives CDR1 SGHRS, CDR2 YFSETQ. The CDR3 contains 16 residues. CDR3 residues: CASSVGLAASVYEQYF. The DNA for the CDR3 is TGCGCCAGCAGCGTGGGACTAGCGGCCTCTGTCTACGAGCAGTACTTC.

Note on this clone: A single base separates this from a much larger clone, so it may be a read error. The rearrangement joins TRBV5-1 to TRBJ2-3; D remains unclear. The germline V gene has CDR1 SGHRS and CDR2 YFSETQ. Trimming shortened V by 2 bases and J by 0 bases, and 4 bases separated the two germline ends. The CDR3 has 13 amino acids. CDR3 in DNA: TGCGCCAGCAGCTTTCGCAGCACAGATACGCAGTATTTT. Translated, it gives CASSFRSTDTQYF.

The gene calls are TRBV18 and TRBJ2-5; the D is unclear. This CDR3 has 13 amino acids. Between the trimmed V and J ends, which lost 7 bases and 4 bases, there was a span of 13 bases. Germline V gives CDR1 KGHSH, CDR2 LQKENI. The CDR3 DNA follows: TGTGCCAGCTTGCTCGGTCGAGGAGAGACCCAGTACTTC. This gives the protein CASLLGRGETQYF. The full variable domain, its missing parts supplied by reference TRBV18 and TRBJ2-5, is NAGVMQNPRHLVRRRGQEARLRCSPMKGHSHVYWYRQLPEEGLKFMVYLQKENIIDESGMPKERFSAEFPKEGPSILRIQQVVRGDSAAYFCASLLGRGETQYFGPGTRLLVL.

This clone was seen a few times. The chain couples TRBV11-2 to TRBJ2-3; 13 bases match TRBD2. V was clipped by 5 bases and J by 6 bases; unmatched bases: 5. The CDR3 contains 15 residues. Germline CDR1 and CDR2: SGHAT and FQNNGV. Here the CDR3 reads CASSPGLAGADTQYF. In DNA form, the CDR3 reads TGTGCCAGCAGCCCCGGACTAGCGGGAGCTGATACGCAGTATTTT.

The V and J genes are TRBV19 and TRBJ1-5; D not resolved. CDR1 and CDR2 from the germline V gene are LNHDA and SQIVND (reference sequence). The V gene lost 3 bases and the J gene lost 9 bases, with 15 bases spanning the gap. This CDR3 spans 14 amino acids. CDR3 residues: CASSILQPSGPQHF. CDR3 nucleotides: TGTGCCAGTAGTATCTTGCAGCCCTCGGGGCCCCAGCATTTT.

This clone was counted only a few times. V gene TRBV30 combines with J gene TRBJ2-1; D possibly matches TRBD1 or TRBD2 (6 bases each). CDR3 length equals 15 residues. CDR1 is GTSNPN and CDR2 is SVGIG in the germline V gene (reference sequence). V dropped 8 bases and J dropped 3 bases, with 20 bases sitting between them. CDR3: CAGGKVGGRYNEQFF. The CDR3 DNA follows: TGTGCCGGAGGAAAGGTCGGGGGCCGCTACAATGAGCAGTTCTTC.

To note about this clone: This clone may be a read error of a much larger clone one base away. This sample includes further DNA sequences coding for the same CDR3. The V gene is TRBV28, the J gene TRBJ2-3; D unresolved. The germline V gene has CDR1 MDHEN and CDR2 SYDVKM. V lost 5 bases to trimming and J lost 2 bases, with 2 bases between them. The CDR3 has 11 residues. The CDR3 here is CASSITDTQYF. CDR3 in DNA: TGTGCCAGCAGTATCACAGATACGCAGTATTTT.

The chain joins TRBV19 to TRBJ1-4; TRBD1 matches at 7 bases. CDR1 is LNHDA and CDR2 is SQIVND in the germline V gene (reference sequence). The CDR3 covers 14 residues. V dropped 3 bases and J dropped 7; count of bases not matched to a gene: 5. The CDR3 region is CASSIKTGSEKLFF. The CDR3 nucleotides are TGTGCCAGTAGTATTAAGACAGGGAGTGAAAAACTGTTTTTT.

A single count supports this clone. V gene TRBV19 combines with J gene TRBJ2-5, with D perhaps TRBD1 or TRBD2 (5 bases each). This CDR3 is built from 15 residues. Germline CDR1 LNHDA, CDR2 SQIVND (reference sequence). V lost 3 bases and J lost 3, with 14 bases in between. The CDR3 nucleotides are TGTGCCAGTAGTATGGGGGTCAGAACCAAAGAGACCCAGTACTTC. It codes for CASSMGVRTKETQYF.

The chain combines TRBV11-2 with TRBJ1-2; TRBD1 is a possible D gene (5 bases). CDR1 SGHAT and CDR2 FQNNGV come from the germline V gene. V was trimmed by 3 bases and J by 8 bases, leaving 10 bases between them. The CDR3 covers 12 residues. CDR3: CASSFAGVGYTF. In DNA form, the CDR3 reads TGTGCCAGCAGCTTTGCGGGGGTCGGCTACACCTTC.